This TCR beta chain was captured by sequencing in a study of blood T cells in healthy people across ages. Remarks on this clonotype: As yet, its antigen is unknown.

The study isolated at least 6.5 million PBMCs from each sample. Study-wide results and caveats: TCR beta diversity per million T cells fell roughly linearly with age. Strong correlation existed between TCR beta diversity and naive T cell percentage.

Combining a sample-barcoded 5' primer with a J-beta primer mix, a second PCR ran for about 6 to 12 cycles. Each cDNA molecule was tagged by a template-switch adaptor that had 12 random nucleotides. TCRdb redid the calling of the 5' RACE reads with MiXCR, one entry per CDR3 protein. Altogether 700,000 to 900,000 distinct CDR3 sequences are present, less than 70% being singletons, with the ten largest covering roughly 37%. The sequence was collected from an older man in good health. What was sequenced was blood.

The CDR3 bases are TGTGCCACCACAAGGGGAAACGATCCGACTGAAGCTTTCTTT. Residues: CATTRGNDPTEAFF. The J gene is TRBJ1-1, the V gene TRBV6-1, with D perhaps matching TRBD1 (5 bases). Germline V gene lookup returns CDR1 MNHNS and CDR2 SASEGT. CDR3 size: 14 residues. Deletions cut 10 bases from V and 5 bases from J, with 20 bases between.